A selection of T cell receptor beta chains follows, all from one sample in a study of identifying expanded T cells in peripheral blood. The protocol was immunoSEQ multiplex PCR, while the TCRdb copy is restricted to in-frame clones and leaves out a portion. There are 58,000 or so clones in the sample; around 81% occur only once, and approximately 20% lies in the top ten. Sequenced input: blood. These receptors were taken from a person aged 18 to 70 in good health. Each CDR3 is given with its conserved first and last residue. The D gene is left open where the match is weak. Size tells how often a clone was seen (once, few, many) or the class of an expanded clone, and some rows leave it out.

j_call	v_call	d_call	cdr3_length	clone_size	cdr3_aa	cdr3_nt
TRBJ1-2	TRBV11-2	NA	15	NA	CASSLDVRGDYGYTF	TGTGCCAGCAGCTTAGATGTCAGGGGTGATTATGGCTACACCTTC
TRBJ1-1	TRBV7-8	TRBD1	15	NA	CASSPLQGLNTEAFF	TGTGCCAGCAGCCCCCTACAGGGGCTGAACACTGAAGCTTTCTTT
TRBJ1-1	TRBV5-4	TRBD1	14	once	CASSLAGTVGSTFF	TGTGCCAGCAGCTTGGCCGGGACAGTGGGCTCCACTTTCTTT
TRBJ2-2	TRBV9	TRBD1	13	NA	CASSGQGAGELFF	TGTGCCAGCTCGGGACAGGGCGCCGGGGAGCTGTTTTTT
TRBJ2-4	TRBV19	NA	13	NA	CASSISPRNIQYF	TGTGCCAGTAGTATATCCCCCAGAAACATTCAGTACTTC
TRBJ1-6	TRBV7-3	NA	15	NA	CASKQTGGYNSPLHF	TGTGCCAGCAAGCAGACAGGAGGCTATAATTCACCCCTCCACTTT
TRBJ1-1	TRBV29-1	NA	14	NA	CSVIGARADTEAFF	TGCAGCGTGATCGGGGCCCGGGCTGACACTGAAGCTTTCTTT
TRBJ2-3	TRBV7-9	TRBD2	14	NA	CASSSGASTDTQYF	TGTGCCAGCAGTAGCGGGGCTAGCACAGATACGCAGTATTTT
TRBJ2-5	TRBV7-9	NA	13	once	CASSLTGVETQYF	TGTGCCAGCAGCTTAACGGGGGTTGAGACCCAGTACTTC
TRBJ2-7	TRBV6-5	TRBD1	14	NA	CASSSRTGLREQYF	TGTGCCAGCAGTTCACGGACAGGGCTACGCGAGCAGTACTTC
TRBJ1-2	TRBV12-5	NA	17	NA	CASGFNQGGSFNYGYTF	TGTGCTAGTGGTTTCAATCAGGGCGGGTCCTTTAACTATGGCTACACCTTC
TRBJ2-7	TRBV5-1	NA	13	NA	CASSLGTAERRYF	TGCGCCAGCAGCTTGGGGACGGCCGAAAGAAGGTACTTC
TRBJ1-1	TRBV5-1	NA	15	NA	CASSLPGGGNTEAFF	TGCGCCAGCAGCTTACCCGGAGGGGGGAACACTGAAGCTTTCTTT
TRBJ2-2	TRBV5-1	NA	14	NA	CASRFTSGSGELFF	TGCGCCAGCAGATTTACTTCTGGGTCCGGGGAGCTGTTTTTT
TRBJ2-1	TRBV5-5	NA	16	NA	CASSQRDTRRGDEQFF	TGTGCCAGCAGCCAGAGGGACACGCGCAGGGGGGATGAGCAGTTCTTC
TRBJ2-6	TRBV11-2	NA	16	NA	CASSLEAFSGANVLTF	TGTGCCAGCAGCTTAGAGGCCTTTTCTGGGGCCAACGTCCTGACTTTC
TRBJ2-5	TRBV30	NA	16	NA	CAWSAASSQNQETQYF	TGTGCCTGGAGTGCTGCCTCATCACAGAACCAAGAAACCCAGTACTTC
TRBJ2-5	TRBV7-6	NA	13	NA	CASSPGLKETQYF	TGTGCCAGCAGCCCGGGACTGAAAGAGACCCAGTACTTC
TRBJ1-4	TRBV7-9	NA	15	once	CASSLANTYLEKLFF	TGTGCCAGCAGCTTAGCGAACACATACCTCGAAAAACTGTTTTTT
TRBJ2-1	TRBV15	TRBD2	15	once	CATSRTSGTYNEQFF	TGTGCCACCAGCCGGACTAGCGGAACCTACAATGAGCAGTTCTTC
TRBJ1-1	TRBV5-5	NA	14	NA	CASSNRVMNTEAFF	TGTGCCAGCAGCAACAGGGTGATGAACACTGAAGCTTTCTTT
TRBJ1-2	TRBV2	NA	14	NA	CASSAISNNYGYTF	TGTGCCAGCAGTGCTATCTCCAATAACTATGGCTACACCTTC
TRBJ2-3	TRBV12-1	NA	17	NA	CASSLGTSGRASDTQYF	TGTGCCAGCAGCTTGGGGACTAGCGGGAGGGCCTCAGATACGCAGTATTTT
TRBJ1-4	TRBV5-1	NA	15	once	CASSVTGQTNEKLFF	TGCGCCAGCAGCGTAACAGGGCAGACTAATGAAAAACTGTTTTTT
TRBJ2-2	TRBV29-1	TRBD1	14	NA	CSVEDRGISGELFF	TGCAGCGTTGAAGACAGGGGGATATCCGGGGAGCTGTTTTTT
TRBJ1-1	TRBV18	NA	15	NA	CASSRRGGQATEAFF	TGTGCCAGCTCACGGAGGGGGGGGCAGGCCACTGAAGCTTTCTTT
TRBJ2-3	TRBV5-4	TRBD1	15	NA	CASSLGTGRTDTQYF	TGTGCCAGCAGCTTGGGGACAGGGAGGACAGATACGCAGTATTTT
TRBJ1-2	TRBV5-4	NA	14	NA	CASSWEQGWYGYTF	TGTGCCAGCAGCTGGGAGCAGGGATGGTATGGCTACACCTTC
TRBJ1-1	TRBV10-3	TRBD1	15	NA	CAISESYRGATEAFF	TGTGCCATCAGTGAGTCCTACAGGGGTGCGACTGAAGCTTTCTTT
TRBJ1-3	TRBV6-5	NA	15	NA	CASSLGPRDWDTIYF	TGTGCCAGCAGTTTGGGACCCAGGGACTGGGACACCATATATTTT
TRBJ1-3	TRBV2	NA	14	NA	CASSEAFSGNTIYF	TGTGCCAGCAGTGAAGCCTTCTCTGGAAACACCATATATTTT
TRBJ2-1	TRBV25-1	TRBD2	15	NA	CASSESGLAANEQFF	TGTGCCAGCAGTGAAAGTGGTCTAGCGGCGAATGAGCAGTTCTTC
TRBJ2-1	TRBV7-2	NA	15	NA	CASSSGTGARGEQFF	TGTGCCAGCAGCTCGGGAACCGGCGCAAGAGGCGAGCAGTTCTTC
TRBJ2-5	TRBV28	NA	16	NA	CASSSPRVIRVQTQYF	TGTGCCAGCAGTTCCCCCCGGGTTATTCGCGTGCAGACCCAGTACTTC
TRBJ2-5	TRBV2	NA	12	NA	CANSEALSTQYF	TGTGCCAACAGTGAAGCGTTAAGCACCCAGTACTTC
TRBJ2-4	TRBV2	TRBD2	17	NA	CASSENRAGAGKNIQYF	TGTGCCAGCAGTGAAAATAGGGCGGGAGCGGGCAAAAACATTCAGTACTTC
TRBJ1-5	TRBV27	NA	15	NA	CASSLSWGWGQPQHF	TGTGCCAGCAGTTTATCGTGGGGGTGGGGTCAGCCCCAGCATTTT
TRBJ2-5	TRBV7-9	TRBD2	19	NA	CASSRGLAGGPVSGETQYF	TGTGCCAGCAGCAGGGGACTAGCGGGAGGGCCTGTATCTGGAGAGACCCAGTACTTC
TRBJ1-3	TRBV27	NA	13	many	CASSLMGGNTIYF	TGTGCCAGCAGTTTAATGGGGGGGAACACCATATATTTT
TRBJ1-3	TRBV14	NA	15	NA	CASSPIDYPGNTIYF	TGTGCCAGCAGCCCCATCGATTACCCTGGAAACACCATATATTTT
TRBJ1-3	TRBV9	NA	16	NA	CASSGDPRGPGNTIYF	TGTGCCAGCAGCGGGGACCCCAGGGGCCCTGGAAACACCATATATTTT
TRBJ1-1	TRBV19	TRBD1	12	NA	CASRTGGTEAFF	TGTGCCAGTAGGACAGGGGGAACTGAAGCTTTCTTT
TRBJ2-7	TRBV30	NA	14	NA	CAWTPPGSFYEQYF	TGTGCCTGGACTCCGCCAGGCAGTTTCTACGAGCAGTACTTC
TRBJ2-5	TRBV11-2	NA	15	NA	CASSLVWPEQETQYF	TGTGCCAGCAGCTTAGTGTGGCCAGAGCAAGAGACCCAGTACTTC
TRBJ2-7	TRBV9	NA	15	NA	CASSAGDGTSYEQYF	TGTGCCAGCAGCGCAGGGGACGGGACTTCCTACGAGCAGTACTTC
TRBJ1-4	TRBV2	NA	14	once	CASRRTATNEKLFF	TGTGCCAGCAGGAGGACAGCAACTAATGAAAAACTGTTTTTT
TRBJ2-3	TRBV5-1	TRBD2	13	NA	CASRRGDTDTQYF	TGCGCCAGCAGGCGGGGGGACACAGATACGCAGTATTTT